Presented here are 28 T cell receptor beta chains from one specimen sequenced in a study of beta chain features in type 1 diabetes. Expressed TCRB transcripts got sequenced, as all isolated RNA was reverse transcribed. TCRdb keeps only in-frame clones here, not all; method: immunoSEQ multiplex PCR. The sample shows 300,000 to 400,000 clones, roughly 8% of them seen only once. The source material was central memory CD4+ T cells from blood. The receptors come from a woman under 30 in good health.

This chain uses TRBV2 with TRBJ2-1; no firm D call. The V gene's germline CDR1 is SNHLY and CDR2 FYNNEI. The CDR3 loop spans 14 amino acids. The V and J ends lost 4 bases and 0 bases respectively, with 7 bases between them. The CDR3: CASSAGVSYNEQFF. The CDR3 bases are TGTGCCAGCAGTGCAGGAGTCTCCTACAATGAGCAGTTCTTC.

The chain links TRBV4-1 to TRBJ1-5; D call uncertain. This CDR3 comprises 18 residues. From germline, CDR1 is MGHRA and CDR2 YSYEKL. V shed 0 bases and J shed 3 bases, with 18 bases lying between them. CDR3 sequence: CASSQDFLGPRDNQPQHF. The CDR3 DNA follows: TGCGCCAGCAGCCAAGACTTCCTTGGGCCCCGGGACAATCAGCCCCAGCATTTT.

Only a few counts were recorded for this clone. V is TRBV6-1 and J is TRBJ2-5, with 10 bases fitting TRBD1. The CDR3 extends over 14 amino acids. V was clipped by 6 bases and J by 2 bases; unmatched bases: 3. The germline V gene encodes CDR1 MNHNS and CDR2 SASEGT. CDR3 region: CASSPDRGQETQYF. The CDR3 DNA is TGTGCCAGCAGCCCGGACAGGGGGCAAGAGACCCAGTACTTC.

The chain couples TRBV6-1 to TRBJ1-4; D is perhaps TRBD1 (5 bases). CDR1 and CDR2 from the germline V gene are MNHNS and SASEGT. The V end was cut by 7 bases, the J end by 8 bases, with 14 bases between. The CDR3 has 13 amino acids. The DNA of the CDR3 is TGTGCCAGCAAAATGTCCGGGGGGGAAAAACTGTTTTTT. Encoded protein: CASKMSGGEKLFF.

The chain joins TRBV7-9 to TRBJ2-3, with 9 bases fitting TRBD2. The germline gives CDR1 SEHNR, CDR2 FQNEAQ (reference sequence). J gave up 2 bases and V 6 bases, and 6 bases lay outside the gene matches. The CDR3 runs 15 residues. CDR3 nucleotides: TGTGCCAGCAGTCCGACTAGCGGTGACACAGATACGCAGTATTTT. Amino acids: CASSPTSGDTDTQYF. The full variable domain, its missing parts supplied by reference TRBV7-9 and TRBJ2-3, is DTGVSQNPRHKITKRGQNVTFRCDPISEHNRLYWYRQTLGQGPEFLTYFQNEAQLEKSRLLSDRFSAERPKGSFSTLEIQRTEQGDSAMYLCASSPTSGDTDTQYFGPGTRLTVL.

The chain recombines TRBV10-2 with TRBJ1-1; 11 bases fit TRBD1. With 8 bases clipped from V and 6 bases from J, the junction kept 5 bases outside the gene matches. The CDR3 has 13 amino acids. The germline V gene has CDR1 WSHSY and CDR2 SAAADI. The CDR3 nucleotides read TGCGCCAGCGGAGGACAGGGGGCCGCTGAAGCTTTCTTT. As protein: CASGGQGAAEAFF.

The chain employs TRBV9 and TRBJ1-1; D might be TRBD1 (6 bases). V dropped 6 bases and J dropped 4 bases, with 25 bases sitting between them. Germline assignment: CDR1 SGDLS and CDR2 YYNGEE. The CDR3 loop spans 17 amino acids. CDR3 bases: TGTGCCAGCACCAAGACCGGGACAAAGGGAGAGGGCACTGAAGCTTTCTTT. Translation gives CASTKTGTKGEGTEAFF.

This clone was seen only a few times. In DNA, the CDR3 is TGCGCCAGCAGCTTGAGGCGCAGGGAGAACACCGGGGAGCTGTTTTTT. Translation: CASSLRRRENTGELFF. V is TRBV5-1 and J is TRBJ2-2; D perhaps matches TRBD1 (5 bases). This CDR3 spans 16 amino acids. Germline V gene sequence: CDR1 SGHRS, CDR2 YFSETQ. V dropped 1 base and J dropped 1 base, with 11 bases sitting between them.

The chain carries TRBV4-2 and TRBJ1-2; D is unclear. The CDR3 spans 15 residues. Per germline, CDR1 LGHNA and CDR2 YNFKEQ. The V gene lost 0 bases and the J gene lost 0 bases, with 8 bases spanning the gap. CDR3 in DNA: TGTGCCAGCAGCCAAGATGAGCAGGCTAACTATGGCTACACCTTC. Amino acid sequence: CASSQDEQANYGYTF.

This clone was observed a handful of times. This chain uses TRBV11-3 with TRBJ2-2; no firm D call. The CDR3 is 13 residues long. Germline V CDR1 and CDR2: SGHNT, YENEEA. V shed 5 bases and J shed 7 bases, with 11 bases lying between them. The CDR3, as DNA: TGTGCCAGCAGCGGCCCTGGGTACGGGGAGCTGTTTTTT. Its translation is CASSGPGYGELFF.

This clone was recorded a few times. The chain employs TRBV28 and TRBJ1-4; 7 bases match TRBD1. J was trimmed by 3 bases and V by 5 bases; bases with no gene match: 12. This CDR3 region has 17 residues. Germline V gives CDR1 MDHEN, CDR2 SYDVKM. CDR3 in DNA: TGTGCCAGCAGTCCGTTGACAGGGAGAATTGCTAATGAAAAACTGTTTTTT. Encoded protein: CASSPLTGRIANEKLFF.

The V gene is TRBV10-1, the J gene TRBJ2-5; no definite D call. Germline-derived CDR1 and CDR2 are WNHNN and SYGVQD (reference sequence). This CDR3 region has 14 residues. V was cut by 3 bases and J by 1 base, with 9 bases left in between. In nucleotides, the CDR3 is TGCGCCAGCAGTGACAACACCATCCAAGAGACCCAGTACTTC. This encodes CASSDNTIQETQYF.

The chain recombines TRBV11-3 with TRBJ2-4; 10 bases agree with TRBD1. This CDR3 spans 15 amino acids. The V and J ends lost 5 bases and 4 bases, in that order; junction bases with no gene match: 5. The germline CDR1 and CDR2 sequences are SGHNT and YENEEA. The CDR3 region has the DNA TGTGCCAGCAGCCCGGGACAGGGGCCAAAAAACATTCAGTACTTC. It specifies CASSPGQGPKNIQYF.

The chain joins TRBV27 to TRBJ2-5; maybe TRBD2 (5 bases). The J call could be wrong; TRBJ2-7 is a better fit for the DNA end. The germline V gene has CDR1 MNHEY and CDR2 SMNVEV (reference sequence). The length of the CDR3 is 16 residues. CDR3 in amino acids: CASSFGSEAVSYEQYF. The CDR3 DNA reads TGTGCCAGCAGTTTCGGTTCGGAGGCCGTTTCCTACGAGCAGTACTTC.

The J gene is TRBJ2-5, the V gene TRBV7-2, with 10 bases identical to TRBD1. CDR1 is SGHTA, CDR2 FQGNSA, per germline. The junction had 7 bases not matched to a gene; V was cut back by 7 bases and J by 2 bases. The CDR3 runs 15 residues. CDR3 sequence reads: CASKRTGGSQETQYF. In DNA, the CDR3 is TGTGCCAGCAAGCGGACAGGGGGTAGTCAAGAGACCCAGTACTTC. The full variable domain, completed using reference TRBV7-2 and TRBJ2-5, is GAGVSQSPSNKVTEKGKDVELRCDPISGHTALYWYRQSLGQGLEFLIYFQGNSAPDKSGLPSDRFSAERTGGSVSTLTIQRTQQEDSAVYLCASKRTGGSQETQYFGPGTRLLVL.

This clone was observed many times. The V gene is TRBV27, the J gene TRBJ2-3; 8 positions match TRBD1. CDR1 is MNHEY and CDR2 is SMNVEV in the germline V gene (reference sequence). The CDR3 is 14 residues long. The V segment lost 7 bases and the J segment 4 bases; nucleotides outside the gene matches: 7. The CDR3 sequence is CASTSTGVADTQYF. Written as DNA, the CDR3 is TGTGCCAGCACCTCGACAGGGGTGGCAGATACGCAGTATTTT.

This clone was detected a few times. The chain couples TRBV5-1 to TRBJ2-1; 8 bases line up with TRBD2. Germline V CDR1 and CDR2: SGHRS, YFSETQ. The CDR3 consists of 16 residues. Trimming cost V 0 bases and J 4 bases; bases outside gene matches: 6. The CDR3 bases are TGCGCCAGCAGCTTGGCTACGGGAGGGCCTTACAATGAGCAGTTCTTC. Its translation is CASSLATGGPYNEQFF.

This clone has only a few counts. This rearrangement joins TRBV7-9 to TRBJ2-1, with 7 bases aligning to TRBD2. This CDR3 is built from 14 residues. Per germline, CDR1 SEHNR and CDR2 FQNEAQ (reference sequence). V lost 1 base and J lost 9; bases outside the gene matches: 6. The CDR3 region has the DNA TGTGCCAGCAGCTTAGGAAGACTAGCTGGTGAGCAGTTCTTC. It specifies CASSLGRLAGEQFF.

This clone was observed a handful of times. The chain uses TRBV29-1 and TRBJ2-7, with D possibly matching TRBD1 (6 bases). The CDR3 sequence is 13 residues long. V was pared by 7 bases and J by 1 base, with 14 bases between. From germline, CDR1 is SQVTM and CDR2 ANQGSEA. The CDR3 DNA reads TGCAGCGCTAGTTCGGGACAATCCTACGAGCAGTACTTC. This sequence encodes CSASSGQSYEQYF.

This clone was recorded a few times. The V call is TRBV7-6, the J call TRBJ2-1, with 13 bases aligning to TRBD2. Germline V gene data show CDR1 as SGHVS and CDR2 as FNYEAQ. The CDR3 length is 18 residues. V lost 4 bases and J lost 10; bases outside the gene matches: 16. CDR3 loop: CASSYNQPGLAGLGEQFF. DNA of the CDR3: TGTGCCAGCAGCTACAATCAGCCGGGACTAGCGGGGCTCGGAGAGCAGTTCTTC.

This clone was detected only a few times. The rearrangement joins TRBV7-8 to TRBJ2-3; D is uncertain. From germline, CDR1 is SGHVS and CDR2 FQNEAQ. The ends were cut back, 4 bases at V and 2 bases at J, with 1 base in the middle. This CDR3 spans 11 amino acids. The CDR3 reads CASSSTDTQYF. The CDR3 DNA reads as TGTGCCAGCAGCTCCACAGATACGCAGTATTTT.

The V gene is TRBV2, the J gene TRBJ2-2; D is undetermined. Germline CDR1 SNHLY, CDR2 FYNNEI. This CDR3 has 13 amino acids. Trimming took 6 bases from V and 6 from J, leaving 11 bases between them. The CDR3 here is CASRNDLPGELFF. CDR3 nucleotides: TGTGCCAGCAGGAACGATTTACCCGGGGAGCTGTTTTTT.

This clone was picked up a small number of times. This sequence joins TRBV7-9 and TRBJ2-5; D may correspond to TRBD1 or TRBD2 (5 bases each). Germline CDR1 reads SEHNR; CDR2 reads FQNEAQ (reference sequence). This CDR3 has 13 amino acids. V lost 4 bases to trimming and J lost 5 bases, with 11 bases between them. CDR3 bases: TGTGCCAGCAGCTGGGGACCCGGGGAGACCCAGTACTTC. Translation gives CASSWGPGETQYF.

This clone was recorded many times. This chain connects TRBV2 to TRBJ2-3, with 8 bases fitting TRBD2. The CDR3 sequence is 18 residues long. The V and J ends lost 9 bases and 0 bases, in that order; junction bases with no gene match: 17. Per the germline V gene, CDR1 is SNHLY and CDR2 is FYNNEI. The CDR3 spells CASYPGLGNPMSTDTQYF. The CDR3 DNA reads TGTGCCAGTTACCCGGGACTAGGAAACCCGATGAGCACAGATACGCAGTATTTT.

The V call is TRBV2, the J call TRBJ2-7; possibly TRBD1 or TRBD2 for D (5 bases each). Trimming shortened V by 2 bases and J by 6 bases, and 17 bases separated the two germline ends. Germline V lookup: CDR1 SNHLY, CDR2 FYNNEI. The CDR3 runs 15 residues. CDR3 sequence reads: CASSENQGRVSEQYF. The CDR3 DNA follows: TGTGCCAGCAGTGAAAACCAGGGACGGGTCTCCGAGCAGTACTTC.

This clone was picked up many times. This chain links TRBV28 with TRBJ2-5; 9 nucleotides agree with TRBD1. This CDR3 comprises 15 residues. After removal of 2 bases from V and 4 bases from J, the junction contained 5 bases not matched to a gene. Looked up from germline, CDR1 is MDHEN and CDR2 is SYDVKM. The CDR3 reads CASSLPTGGIETQYF. The CDR3 nucleotides read TGTGCCAGCAGTTTACCCACAGGGGGCATAGAGACCCAGTACTTC.

CDR3 nucleotides: TGTGCCAGCAGCCCCCCGGGATCCGGGCGGTACGAGCAGTACTTC. Its translation: CASSPPGSGRYEQYF. The chain combines TRBV28 with TRBJ2-7; TRBD2 is a possible D gene (5 bases). The V end lost 6 bases, the J end lost 4 bases, and 19 bases lay between the germline ends. Germline CDR1 MDHEN, CDR2 SYDVKM. The CDR3 totals 15 residues.

This clone occurred many times. The chain employs TRBV10-3 and TRBJ2-6; weak D call: TRBD1 (5 bases). The CDR3 runs to 15 residues. V gave up 6 bases and J gave up 0 bases, with 9 bases separating them. The germline CDR1 and CDR2 sequences are ENHRY and SYGVKD. CDR3 in amino acids: CAISPQVSGANVLTF. The DNA for the CDR3 is TGTGCCATCAGCCCACAGGTCTCTGGGGCCAACGTCCTGACTTTC.